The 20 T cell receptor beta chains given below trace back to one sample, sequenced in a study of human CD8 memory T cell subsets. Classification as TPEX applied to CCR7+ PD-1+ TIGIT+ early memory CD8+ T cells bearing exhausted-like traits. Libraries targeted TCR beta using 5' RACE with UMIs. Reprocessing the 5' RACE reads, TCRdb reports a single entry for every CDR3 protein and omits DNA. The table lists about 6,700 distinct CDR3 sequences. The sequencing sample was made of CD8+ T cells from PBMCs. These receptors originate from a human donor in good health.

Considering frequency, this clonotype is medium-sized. CDR3 in amino acids: CASSLLGQGAGGYTF. The chain links TRBV28 to TRBJ1-2; the TCRdb call, TRBD1, lacks DNA for checking. CDR3 length: 15 residues. The germline gives CDR1 MDHEN, CDR2 SYDVKM.

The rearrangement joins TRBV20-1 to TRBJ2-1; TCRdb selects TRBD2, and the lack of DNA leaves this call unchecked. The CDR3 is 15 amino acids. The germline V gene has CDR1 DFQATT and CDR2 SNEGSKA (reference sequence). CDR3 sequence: CSARVTTSGYNEQFF.

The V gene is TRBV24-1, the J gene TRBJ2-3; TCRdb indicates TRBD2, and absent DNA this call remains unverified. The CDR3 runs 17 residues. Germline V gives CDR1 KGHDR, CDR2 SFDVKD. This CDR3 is CATSDPDLAGTGDTQYF.

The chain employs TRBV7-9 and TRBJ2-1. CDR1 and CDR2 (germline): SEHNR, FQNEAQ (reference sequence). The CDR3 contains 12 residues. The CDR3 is CASRTTDNEQFF.

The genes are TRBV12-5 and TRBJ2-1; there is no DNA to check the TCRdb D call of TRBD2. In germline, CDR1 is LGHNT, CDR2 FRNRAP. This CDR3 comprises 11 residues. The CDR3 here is CASGRAGEQFF. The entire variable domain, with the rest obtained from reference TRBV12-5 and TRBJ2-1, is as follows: DARVTQTPRHKVTEMGQEVTMRCQPILGHNTVFWYRQTMMQGLELLAYFRNRAPLDDSGMPKDRFSAEMPDATLATLKIQPSEPRDSAVYFCASGRAGEQFFGPGTRLTVL.

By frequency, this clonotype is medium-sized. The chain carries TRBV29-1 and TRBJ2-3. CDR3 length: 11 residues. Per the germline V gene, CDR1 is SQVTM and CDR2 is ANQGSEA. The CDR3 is CSVWRTDTQYF.

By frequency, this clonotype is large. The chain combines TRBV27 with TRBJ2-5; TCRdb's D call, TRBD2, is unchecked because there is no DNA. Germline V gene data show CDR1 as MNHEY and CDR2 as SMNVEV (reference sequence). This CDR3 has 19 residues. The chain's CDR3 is CASSPDWTSGGPYQETQYF.

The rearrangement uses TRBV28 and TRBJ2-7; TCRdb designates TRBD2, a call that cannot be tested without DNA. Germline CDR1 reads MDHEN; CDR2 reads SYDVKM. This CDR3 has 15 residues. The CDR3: CASSYRGGTSYEQYF.

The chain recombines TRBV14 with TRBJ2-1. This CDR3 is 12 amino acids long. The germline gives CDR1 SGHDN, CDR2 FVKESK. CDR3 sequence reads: CASSQEHAAQFF.

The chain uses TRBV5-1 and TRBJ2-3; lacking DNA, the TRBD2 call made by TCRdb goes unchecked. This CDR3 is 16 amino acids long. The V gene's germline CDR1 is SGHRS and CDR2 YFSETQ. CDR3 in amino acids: CASSLSLAGLTDTQYF.

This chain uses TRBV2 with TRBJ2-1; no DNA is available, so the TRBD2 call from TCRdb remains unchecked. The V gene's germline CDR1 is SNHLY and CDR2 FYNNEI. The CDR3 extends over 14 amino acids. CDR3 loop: CASSVATSGRGQFF.

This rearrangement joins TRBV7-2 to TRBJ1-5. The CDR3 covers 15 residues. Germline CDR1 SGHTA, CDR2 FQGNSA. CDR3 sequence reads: CASSVDYYSNQPQHF.

CDR3 region: CASSYSPLAYNEQFF. The rearrangement uses TRBV6-5 and TRBJ2-1. The length of the CDR3 is 15 residues. The V gene's germline CDR1 is MNHEY and CDR2 SVGAGI.

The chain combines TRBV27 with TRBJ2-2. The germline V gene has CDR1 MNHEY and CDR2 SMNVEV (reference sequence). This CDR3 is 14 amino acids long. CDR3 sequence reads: CASSFLGSTGELFF.

The CDR3 reads CSVVVRSYEQYF. The chain employs TRBV29-1 and TRBJ2-7. The V gene's germline CDR1 is SQVTM and CDR2 ANQGSEA. This CDR3 spans 12 amino acids.

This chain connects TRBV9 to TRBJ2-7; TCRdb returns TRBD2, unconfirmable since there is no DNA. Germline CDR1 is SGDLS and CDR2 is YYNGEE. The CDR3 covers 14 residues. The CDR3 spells CASSTGILAEEQYF.

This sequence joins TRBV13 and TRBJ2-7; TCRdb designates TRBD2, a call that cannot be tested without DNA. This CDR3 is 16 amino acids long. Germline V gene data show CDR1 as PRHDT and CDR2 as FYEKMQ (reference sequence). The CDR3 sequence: CASSFGTSGSSYEQYF.

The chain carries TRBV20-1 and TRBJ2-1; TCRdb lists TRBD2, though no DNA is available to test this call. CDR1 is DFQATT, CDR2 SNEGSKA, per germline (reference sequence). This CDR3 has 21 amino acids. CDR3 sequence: CSARLTDPGLAGGSSYNEQFF.

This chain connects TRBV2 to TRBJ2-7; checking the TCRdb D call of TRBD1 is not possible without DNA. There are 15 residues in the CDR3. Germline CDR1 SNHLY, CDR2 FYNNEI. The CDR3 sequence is CASSYPRGSHYEQYF.

CDR3 sequence reads: CASSLGTYSNQPQHF. The rearrangement links TRBV5-1 to TRBJ1-5. This CDR3 comprises 15 residues. Per the germline V gene, CDR1 is SGHRS and CDR2 is YFSETQ.